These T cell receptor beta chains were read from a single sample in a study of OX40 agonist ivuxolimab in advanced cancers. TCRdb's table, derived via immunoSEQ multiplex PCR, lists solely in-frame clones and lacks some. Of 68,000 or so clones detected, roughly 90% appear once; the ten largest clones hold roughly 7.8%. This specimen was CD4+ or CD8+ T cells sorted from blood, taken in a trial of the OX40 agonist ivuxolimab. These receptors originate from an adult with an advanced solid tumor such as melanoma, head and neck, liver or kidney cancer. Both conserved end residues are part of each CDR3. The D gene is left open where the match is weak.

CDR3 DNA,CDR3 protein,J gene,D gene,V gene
TGTGCCAGCAGTTATGGGCTAGCGGGAAACACCATATATTTT,CASSYGLAGNTIYF,TRBJ1-3,.,TRBV6-5
TGTGCCAGCAGCTTATTTTATGGGAGCGGGGGTGCCACCGGGGAGCTGTTTTTT,CASSLFYGSGGATGELFF,TRBJ2-2,TRBD2,TRBV11-2
TGTGCCGTCGGGTCTGGGGCCAACGTCCTGACTTTC,CAVGSGANVLTF,TRBJ2-6,.,TRBV30
TGTGCCAGCAGTGGGCAGATAGATACGCAGTATTTT,CASSGQIDTQYF,TRBJ2-3,.,TRBV2
TGTGCCAGCAGCTCCTCGGATGGGATGAACACTGAAGCTTTCTTT,CASSSSDGMNTEAFF,TRBJ1-1,.,TRBV7-2
TGTGCCAGCACCTGGGGATGGGGCAGTCCTAACTATGGCTACACCTTC,CASTWGWGSPNYGYTF,TRBJ1-2,.,TRBV28
TGTGCCAGCAGTTCCACTAGGCTCCAGCATGAAGCTTTCTTT,CASSSTRLQHEAFF,TRBJ1-1,.,TRBV6-5
TGTGCCAGCGCCCCACGAGAGGGAAGGCTGAACACTGAAGCTTTCTTT,CASAPREGRLNTEAFF,TRBJ1-1,.,TRBV25-1
TGTGCCAGCAGCCCGCACGGGGGGGAGACCCAGTACTTC,CASSPHGGETQYF,TRBJ2-5,TRBD2,TRBV9
TGTGCCAGCAGCTTAGTAGGGACTACTGTCACAGATACGCAGTATTTT,CASSLVGTTVTDTQYF,TRBJ2-3,TRBD2,TRBV7-2
TGTGCCAGCAGCTTAAATGGAGACCAGCCCCAGCATTTT,CASSLNGDQPQHF,TRBJ1-5,.,TRBV7-8
TGTGCCAGCAGTGAAGGGGGGGCGGGCACTGAAGCTTTCTTT,CASSEGGAGTEAFF,TRBJ1-1,.,TRBV6-1
TGTGCCAGTAGTATTCCGGGGGATCAGCCCCAGCATTTT,CASSIPGDQPQHF,TRBJ1-5,.,TRBV19